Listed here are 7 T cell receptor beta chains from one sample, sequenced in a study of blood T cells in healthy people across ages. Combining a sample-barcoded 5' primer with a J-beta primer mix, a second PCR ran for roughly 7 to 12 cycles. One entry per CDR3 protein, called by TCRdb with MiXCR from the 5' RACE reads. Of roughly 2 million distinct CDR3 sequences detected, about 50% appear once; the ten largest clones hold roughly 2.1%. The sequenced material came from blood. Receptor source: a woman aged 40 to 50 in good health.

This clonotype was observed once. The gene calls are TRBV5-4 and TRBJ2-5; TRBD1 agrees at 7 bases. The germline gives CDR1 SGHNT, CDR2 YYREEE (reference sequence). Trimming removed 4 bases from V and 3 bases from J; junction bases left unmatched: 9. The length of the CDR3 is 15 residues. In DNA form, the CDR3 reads TGTGCCAGCAGCCGACAGGGAATAGACAAAGAGACCCAGTACTTC. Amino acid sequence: CASSRQGIDKETQYF.

As DNA, the CDR3 is TGTGCTAGTGGTTTGGGGCACTCCGTGGCACCTCAGTTCTTC. Amino acid sequence: CASGLGHSVAPQFF. V gene TRBV12-5 combines with J gene TRBJ2-1; D remains unclear. The germline V gene has CDR1 LGHNT and CDR2 FRNRAP. Trimming removed 1 base from V and 13 bases from J, with 17 bases in between. The CDR3 sequence is 14 residues long.

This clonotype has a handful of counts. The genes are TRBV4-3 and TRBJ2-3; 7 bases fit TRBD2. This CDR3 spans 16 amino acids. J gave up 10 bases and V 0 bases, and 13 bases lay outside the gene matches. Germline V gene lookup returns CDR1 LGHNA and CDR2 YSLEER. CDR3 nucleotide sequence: TGCGCCAGCAGCCAAGATTGGGCTAGCGGCGGAGCCTCGCAGTATTTT. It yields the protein CASSQDWASGGASQYF.

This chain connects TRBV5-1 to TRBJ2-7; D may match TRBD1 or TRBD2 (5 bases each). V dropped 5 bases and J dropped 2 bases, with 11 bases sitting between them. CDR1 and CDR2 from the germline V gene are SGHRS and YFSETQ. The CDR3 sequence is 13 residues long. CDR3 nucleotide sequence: TGCGCCAGCAGTGAGGGACGCCCCTACGAGCAGTACTTC. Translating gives CASSEGRPYEQYF.

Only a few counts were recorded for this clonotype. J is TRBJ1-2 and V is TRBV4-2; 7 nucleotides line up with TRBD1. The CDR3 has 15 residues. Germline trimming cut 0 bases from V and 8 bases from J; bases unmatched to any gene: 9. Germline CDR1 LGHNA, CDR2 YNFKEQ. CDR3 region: CASSQERGLANGYTF. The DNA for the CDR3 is TGTGCCAGCAGCCAAGAGAGGGGGCTAGCGAACGGCTACACCTTC.

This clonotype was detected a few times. CDR3 sequence: CASSPLVEDTQYF. The DNA for the CDR3 is TGTGCCAGCAGTCCGCTAGTTGAGGATACGCAGTATTTT. The chain combines TRBV27 with TRBJ2-3; no clear D. V lost 5 bases and J lost 6, with 12 bases in between. The CDR3 runs to 13 residues. Germline CDR1 MNHEY, CDR2 SMNVEV (reference sequence).

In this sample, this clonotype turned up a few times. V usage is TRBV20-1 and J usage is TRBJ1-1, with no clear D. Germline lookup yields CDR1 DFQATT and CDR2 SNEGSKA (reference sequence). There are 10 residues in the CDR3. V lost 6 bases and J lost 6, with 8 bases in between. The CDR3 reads CSARGAEAFF. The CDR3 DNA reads TGCAGTGCCCGTGGAGCTGAAGCTTTCTTT.